This TCR beta chain comes out of a study of shared clonotypes between healthy human individuals. Study-wide points: A handful of donors showed sharing of approximately 4.7% of naive CD4 clonotypes. Generation probabilities of non-shared clonotypes were lower (relative to those shared by all four donors). In this cohort, only blood was sampled, and tissue repertoires likely differ.

As regards this clone: As yet, its antigen is unknown.

Subsets obtained from CD4+ cells comprised CD45RA+ naive and CD45RA-negative memory cells. TCRdb's copy holds only in-frame clones and misses some; the assay was immunoSEQ multiplex PCR. The table has 2,500,000 or so clones, 80% to 95% seen once. Germline CDR1 reads SGHTA; CDR2 reads FQGNSA. V shed 3 bases, J shed 3 bases, and the junction held 4 bases outside the gene matches. The CDR3 totals 14 residues. Sequenced sample: naive CD4+ T cells from PBMCs. Subset in this sample: CD45RA+ positively selected. The receptor comes from a man aged 18 to 29 in good health. Some clones in this sample may be carry-over from other donors' samples. This chain joins TRBV7-2 and TRBJ2-7, with TRBD1 identical over 8 bases. CDR3 residues: CASSFTTGGYEQYF. The CDR3 coding sequence is TGTGCCAGCAGCTTCACAACAGGGGGCTACGAGCAGTACTTC.